The rows below give T cell receptor beta chains drawn from one sample of a study of radiation and T cells in renal cell carcinoma. Method: immunoSEQ multiplex PCR; TCRdb's copy keeps in-frame clones and lacks some. Of some 100,000 clones listed, 70% to 85% are singletons. The sample here was blood, taken from a patient whose treatment included radiotherapy and nephrectomy. The receptors come from a man in his sixties with renal cell carcinoma. Both conserved end residues are part of each CDR3. D genes are given only for firm matches. Size is omitted from some rows. Given values are once, few, many or a class for expanded clones.

size	V	J	D	CDR3	DNA
-	TRBV5-4	TRBJ2-1	TRBD1	CASSLDRGSYNEQFF	TGTGCCAGCAGCTTGGACAGGGGCTCCTACAATGAGCAGTTCTTC
-	TRBV6-5	TRBJ2-1	-	CASSPGTTAYNEQFF	TGTGCCAGCAGTCCCGGGACCACGGCGTACAATGAGCAGTTCTTC
-	TRBV4-2	TRBJ1-2	-	CASSQYPIGSDGANYGYTF	TGTGCCAGCAGCCAATACCCCATCGGCTCGGACGGAGCTAACTATGGCTACACCTTC
-	TRBV7-8	TRBJ2-7	-	CASSSSPASYEQYF	TGTGCCAGCAGCTCCTCCCCCGCATCCTACGAGCAGTACTTC
few	TRBV5-5	TRBJ1-1	-	CASSLDRVTEAFF	TGTGCCAGCAGCTTGGACAGGGTCACTGAAGCTTTCTTT
once	TRBV7-3	TRBJ1-1	-	CASSMEGRNTEAFF	TGTGCCAGCAGCATGGAGGGGCGGAACACTGAAGCTTTCTTT
-	TRBV19	TRBJ1-5	-	CASSFQGYQPQHF	TGTGCCAGTAGTTTTCAGGGATATCAGCCCCAGCATTTT
-	TRBV6-5	TRBJ2-2	-	CASSRANTGELFF	TGTGCCAGCAGTAGGGCGAACACCGGGGAGCTGTTTTTT
-	TRBV5-1	TRBJ2-6	TRBD1	CASSLERQGARSGANVLTF	TGCGCCAGCAGCTTGGAGAGACAGGGGGCACGCTCTGGGGCCAACGTCCTGACTTTC
-	TRBV6-6	TRBJ2-7	-	CASSYPRPAEQYF	TGTGCCAGCAGTTACCCAAGACCGGCCGAGCAGTACTTC
-	TRBV2	TRBJ2-3	-	CASSDKGQYF	TGTGCCAGCAGTGACAAGGGACAGTATTTT
-	TRBV4-1	TRBJ2-7	TRBD1	CASSQGPTGSEQYF	TGCGCCAGCAGCCAGGGGCCGACAGGGAGCGAGCAGTACTTC
-	TRBV4-1	TRBJ2-1	-	CASSQDSAYNEQFF	TGCGCCAGCAGCCAAGATTCAGCCTACAATGAGCAGTTCTTC
once	TRBV11-2	TRBJ2-7	-	CASSLDWQGEQYF	TGTGCCAGCAGCTTAGATTGGCAGGGCGAGCAGTACTTC
-	TRBV7-8	TRBJ1-5	-	CASSLIEGSNQPQHF	TGTGCCAGCAGCTTAATTGAAGGTAGCAATCAGCCCCAGCATTTT
-	TRBV18	TRBJ2-7	-	CASSRRSGGQDEQYF	TGTGCCAGCTCCCGACGGTCAGGGGGGCAGGATGAGCAGTACTTC
-	TRBV19	TRBJ1-3	-	CASSILVQGGSGNTIYF	TGTGCCAGTAGTATTTTGGTACAGGGTGGCTCTGGAAACACCATATATTTT